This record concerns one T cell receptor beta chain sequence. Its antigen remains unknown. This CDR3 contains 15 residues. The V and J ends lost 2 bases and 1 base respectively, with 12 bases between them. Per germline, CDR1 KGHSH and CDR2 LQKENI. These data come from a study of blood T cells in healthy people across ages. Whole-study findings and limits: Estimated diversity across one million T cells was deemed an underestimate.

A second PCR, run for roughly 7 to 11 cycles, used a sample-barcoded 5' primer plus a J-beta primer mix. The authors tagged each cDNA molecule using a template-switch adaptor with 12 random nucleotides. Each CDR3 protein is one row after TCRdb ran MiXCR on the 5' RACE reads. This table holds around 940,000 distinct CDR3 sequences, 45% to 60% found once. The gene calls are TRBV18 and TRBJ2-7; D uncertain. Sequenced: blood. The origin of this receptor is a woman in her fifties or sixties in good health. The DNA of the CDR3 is TGTGCCAGCTCACCAGGGCTTGGTGGTTCCTACGAGCAGTACTTC. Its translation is CASSPGLGGSYEQYF.